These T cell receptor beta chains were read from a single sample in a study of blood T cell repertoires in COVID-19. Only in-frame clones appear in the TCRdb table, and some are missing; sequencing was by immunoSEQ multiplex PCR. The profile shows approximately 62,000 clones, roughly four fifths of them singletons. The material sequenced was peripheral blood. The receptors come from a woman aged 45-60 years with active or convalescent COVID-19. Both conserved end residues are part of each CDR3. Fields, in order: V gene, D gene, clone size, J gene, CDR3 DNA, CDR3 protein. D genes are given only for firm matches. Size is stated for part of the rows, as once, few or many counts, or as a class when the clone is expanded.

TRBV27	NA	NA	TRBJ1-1	TGTGCCAGCATAGGGGTTACTGAAGCTTTCTTT	CASIGVTEAFF
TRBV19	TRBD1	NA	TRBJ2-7	TGTGCCAGTAGTCTGGGACAGGTAGTCAACGAGCAGTACTTC	CASSLGQVVNEQYF
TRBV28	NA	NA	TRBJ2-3	TGTGCCACCCGACAAATCGCGGGTGGCGCAGATACGCAGTATTTT	CATRQIAGGADTQYF
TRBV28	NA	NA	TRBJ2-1	TGTGCCAGCAGTTTATCCGAGAAAAGCGGACGAGGGAATGAGCAGTTCTTC	CASSLSEKSGRGNEQFF
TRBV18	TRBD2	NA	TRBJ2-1	TGTGCCAGCTCACCCCTCAACGGACTAGCGGGAGTGGATGAGCAGTTCTTC	CASSPLNGLAGVDEQFF
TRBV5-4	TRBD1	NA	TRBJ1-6	TGTGCCAGCAGCCGGGGACAGTTTAATTCACCCCTCCACTTT	CASSRGQFNSPLHF
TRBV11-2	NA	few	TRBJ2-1	TGTGCCAGCAGCGACTACTTGGTAGCGGTCGATGAGCAGTTCTTC	CASSDYLVAVDEQFF
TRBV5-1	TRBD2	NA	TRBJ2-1	TGCGCCAGCAGCTCCCACAGTCTAGCGGGTAACAATGAGCAGTTCTTC	CASSSHSLAGNNEQFF
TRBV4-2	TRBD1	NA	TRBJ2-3	TGTGCCAGCAGCCTCGAACAGGGGGGTGGCTCAGATACGCAGTATTTT	CASSLEQGGGSDTQYF
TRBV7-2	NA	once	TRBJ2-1	TGTGCCAGTCGGGACCCCACGACAGGAGGAGAGCAGTTCTTC	CASRDPTTGGEQFF
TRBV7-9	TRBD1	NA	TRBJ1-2	TGTGCCAGCAGCTTATTGGACAGGGACTATGGCTACACCTTC	CASSLLDRDYGYTF
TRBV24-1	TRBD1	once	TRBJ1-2	TGTGCCACCAGTGATCGCGACAGGGGTAGCTATGGCTACACCTTC	CATSDRDRGSYGYTF
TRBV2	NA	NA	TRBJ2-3	TGTGCCAGCAGTGAGCGAAGTGGGCAGTATTTT	CASSERSGQYF
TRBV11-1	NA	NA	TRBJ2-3	TGTGCCAGTGCTAGAAGCGGCAAGGCGGATACGCAGTATTTT	CASARSGKADTQYF
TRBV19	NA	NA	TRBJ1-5	TGTGCCAGTAGTATCAAAGGGGGAGGGGGCAATCAGCCCCAGCATTTT	CASSIKGGGGNQPQHF
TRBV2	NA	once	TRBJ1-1	TGTGCCAGCAGCAACGAGGGCCGGAACACTGAAGCTTTCTTT	CASSNEGRNTEAFF
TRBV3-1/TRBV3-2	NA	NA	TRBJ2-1	TGTGCCAGCAGCCCGGACACCTACAATGAGCAGTTCTTC	CASSPDTYNEQFF
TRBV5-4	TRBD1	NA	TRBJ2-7	TGTGCCAGCAGCTTCGTCGGCGGGGACAGGCGTCGGGGCTACGAGCAGTACTTC	CASSFVGGDRRRGYEQYF
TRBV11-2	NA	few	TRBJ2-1	TGTGCCAGCAGCGCCGGACTTCCTTCTAATGAGCAGTTCTTC	CASSAGLPSNEQFF
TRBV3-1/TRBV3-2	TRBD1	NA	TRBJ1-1	TGTGCCAGCAGCCAAGATGGAGGGGGCCTTCCGGCTTTCTTT	CASSQDGGGLPAFF
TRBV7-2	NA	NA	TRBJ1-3	TGTGCCAGCAGCCTTCATGGGGGGGGAAACACCATATATTTT	CASSLHGGGNTIYF
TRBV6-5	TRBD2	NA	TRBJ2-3	TGTGCCAGCAGTCAGCGGGGGCATACGCAGTATTTT	CASSQRGHTQYF
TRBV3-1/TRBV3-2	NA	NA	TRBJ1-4	TGTGCCAGCAGCCAACAGGGAATCGGGAATGAAAAACTGTTTTTT	CASSQQGIGNEKLFF
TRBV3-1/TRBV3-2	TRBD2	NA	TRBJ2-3	TGTGCCAGCTCCCCAAAGGGACTAGCGGGAGGCACGCAGTATTTT	CASSPKGLAGGTQYF
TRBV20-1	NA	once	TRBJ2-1	TGCAGTGCTAGTCCCGGGGGCTCCTACAATGAGCAGTTCTTC	CSASPGGSYNEQFF
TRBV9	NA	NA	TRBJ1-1	TGTGCCAGCAGCCCCTTCAGGGGCACTGAAGCTTTCTTT	CASSPFRGTEAFF
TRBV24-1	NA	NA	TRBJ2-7	TGTGCCACCAGTGATCCCTGGAAGGGGGACTACGAGCAGTACTTC	CATSDPWKGDYEQYF
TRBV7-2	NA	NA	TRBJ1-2	TGTGCCAGCAGCTTAAACAGGGAACTTTCCTATGGCTACACCTTC	CASSLNRELSYGYTF
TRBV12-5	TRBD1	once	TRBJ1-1	TGTGCTAGTGGGACAGGGCTGGGGACTGAAGCTTTCTTT	CASGTGLGTEAFF
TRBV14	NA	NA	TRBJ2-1	TGTGCCAGCAGCCCTCCTAGGACACCCAATGAGCAGTTCTTC	CASSPPRTPNEQFF
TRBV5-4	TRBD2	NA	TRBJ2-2	TGTGCCAGCAGCTTGTCCAGCGGGATTGGCGGGGAGCTGTTTTTT	CASSLSSGIGGELFF
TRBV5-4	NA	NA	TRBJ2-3	TGTGCCAGCAGCATGGCCGGTGGGGCGGGACGCACAGATACGCAGTATTTT	CASSMAGGAGRTDTQYF
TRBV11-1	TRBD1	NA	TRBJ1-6	TGTGCCAGCAGCTCCACAGGGGTCGGTGGGGGTGGACCCCTCCACTTT	CASSSTGVGGGGPLHF
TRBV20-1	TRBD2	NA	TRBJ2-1	TGCAGTGCTAGTAGACTAGCGGCCACCCCGGGGAATGAGCAGTTCTTC	CSASRLAATPGNEQFF
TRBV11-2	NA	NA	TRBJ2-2	TGTGCCAGCAGCCCCAACCAGGGGAACACCGGGGAGCTGTTTTTT	CASSPNQGNTGELFF
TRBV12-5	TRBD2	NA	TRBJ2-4	TGTGCTAGTGGTTACGGACTAGGCAACATTCAGTACTTC	CASGYGLGNIQYF
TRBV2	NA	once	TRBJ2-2	TGTGCCAGCAGTGAAGCGCTTCGGGCTAGCGAAAACACCGGGGAGCTGTTTTTT	CASSEALRASENTGELFF
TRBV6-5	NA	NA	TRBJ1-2	TGTGCCAGCAGTTACCCACAGGGCTCTGGCTACACCTTC	CASSYPQGSGYTF
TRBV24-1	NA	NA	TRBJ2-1	TGTGCCTCCCCCGGGAGCGACAATGAGCAGTTCTTC	CASPGSDNEQFF
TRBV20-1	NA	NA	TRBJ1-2	TGCAGTGCATCAGGGTATCGAGGCTACACCTTC	CSASGYRGYTF
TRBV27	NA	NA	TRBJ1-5	TGTGCCAGCAGTTTAGACAACAATCAGCCCCAGCATTTT	CASSLDNNQPQHF
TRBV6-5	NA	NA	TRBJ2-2	TGTGCCAGCACCTCGAGGAGTGGAGGCGGGGAGCTGTTTTTT	CASTSRSGGGELFF
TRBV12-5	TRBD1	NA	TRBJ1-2	TGTGCTAGTGGTTTGGCTAGACAGGGACCTCCTAACTATGGCTACACCTTC	CASGLARQGPPNYGYTF
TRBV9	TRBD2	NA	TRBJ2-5	TGTGCCAGCAGCGTAGCGGGAGGGCCAGAGACCCAGTACTTC	CASSVAGGPETQYF
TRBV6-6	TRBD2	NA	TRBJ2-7	TGTGCCAGCCGCCTAGCGGGAAACGACGAGCAGTACTTC	CASRLAGNDEQYF
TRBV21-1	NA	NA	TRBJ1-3	TGTGCCAGCAGCCTCCCGAGCCCGAGCCCCTACTCTGGAAACACCATATATTTT	CASSLPSPSPYSGNTIYF
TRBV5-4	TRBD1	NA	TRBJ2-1	TGTGCCAGCAGCTTCAGACAGGGGAGCTCCTACAATGAGCAGTTCTTC	CASSFRQGSSYNEQFF
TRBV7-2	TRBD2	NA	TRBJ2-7	TGTGCCAGCAGCCTTAGCGGGGTGAGCTCCTACGAGCAGTACTTC	CASSLSGVSSYEQYF
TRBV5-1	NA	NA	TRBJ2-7	TGCGCCAGCAGCTTGGGCAACGGAGGGAAGCAGTACTTC	CASSLGNGGKQYF
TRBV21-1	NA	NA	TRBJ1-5	TGTGCCAGCAGCAAAGTTAGGACAGATAGCAATCAGCCCCAGCATTTT	CASSKVRTDSNQPQHF
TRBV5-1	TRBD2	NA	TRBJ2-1	TGCGCCAGCAGCTTGGAACTAGCGGGCTACAATGAGCAGTTCTTC	CASSLELAGYNEQFF
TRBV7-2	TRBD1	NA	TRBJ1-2	TGTGCCAGCAGCTCCGACAGGGTCTATGGCTACACCTTC	CASSSDRVYGYTF
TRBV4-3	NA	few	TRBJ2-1	TGCGCCAGCAGCCAAGATGGGACGGGAGCTTACAATGAGCAGTTCTTC	CASSQDGTGAYNEQFF